One T cell receptor (beta chain) is described in this entry. The antigen is undetermined. CDR1 and CDR2 (germline): LNHDA, SQIVND (reference sequence). The CDR3 consists of 14 residues. V shed 5 bases and J shed 4 bases, with 15 bases lying between them. Terminally differentiated effector memory CD45RA+ cells were left out of the naive CD8 fraction, which was CD45RO-negative and positively selected for CCR7. Donors comprised healthy HIV-negative adults lacking recent acute infections or vaccinations. This sample stems from a study of shared clonotypes between healthy human individuals. General observations from the study: On the whole, naive subsets had larger estimated richness than memory subsets had.

The data were produced by immunoSEQ multiplex PCR, yet TCRdb's version contains in-frame clones alone and is incomplete. This table has 2 million or so clones, over 85% appearing once. V is TRBV19 and J is TRBJ2-7; weak D call: TRBD2 (6 bases). The clonotype comes from a man younger than 35 in good health. Input material: naive CD8+ T cells sorted from blood. DNA for the CDR3: TGTGCCAGTAGTGCAGGGTCTGGGGGGTACGAGCAGTACTTC. Protein sequence: CASSAGSGGYEQYF.